This TCR beta chain derives from a study of OX40 agonist ivuxolimab in advanced cancers. General study points: There were, on average, more expanded clones in CD8+ T cells than in CD4+.

Clones were read by immunoSEQ multiplex PCR, and TCRdb kept only the in-frame ones, dropping some. The sample comprises 71,000 or so clones, about 94% of which are singletons, and roughly 6.5% rests with the top ten. Notes on this clone: What it binds is not known.

Trimming removed 4 bases at V and 6 bases at J, with 14 bases between. The CDR3 is 13 amino acids. Germline V lookup: CDR1 GTSNPN, CDR2 SVGIG (reference sequence). The sequencing here drew on CD4+ or CD8+ T cells sorted from blood, taken in a trial of the OX40 agonist ivuxolimab. This chain joins TRBV30 and TRBJ2-3; D may correspond to TRBD1 or TRBD2 (6 bases each). This sequence originates from an adult with an advanced solid tumor such as melanoma, head and neck, liver or kidney cancer. The CDR3 here is CAWIGGGGDTQYF. The CDR3 DNA reads TGTGCCTGGATCGGAGGAGGGGGGGATACGCAGTATTTT.